This is a list of T cell receptor beta chains from one sample in a study of blood T cells in healthy people across ages. TCRdb analysed the 5' RACE reads with MiXCR anew, one entry per CDR3 protein. The sample yields more than 900,000 distinct CDR3 sequences, 20% to 25% seen once. These data were likewise used in another study, on T cells of mothers and their children.

What was sequenced was blood. Source of these receptors: a girl aged 2 to 10 in good health. Each CDR3 is given with its conserved first and last residue. D genes are given only for firm matches. Some rows mark clone size as missing; the rest say once, few, many or name a class of expanded clone.

clone size	D gene	V gene	J gene	CDR3 DNA	CDR3 protein
few	TRBD2	TRBV7-3	TRBJ2-5	TGTGCCAGCAGCCCATTAGCGGGATTGGGAGAGACCCAGTACTTC	CASSPLAGLGETQYF
few	-	TRBV7-9	TRBJ2-1	TGTGCCAGCAGTTCCGACACGAATGAGCAGTTCTTC	CASSSDTNEQFF
-	-	TRBV6-5	TRBJ2-7	TGTGCCAGCAGAACCCCGGCAGGGCACGAGCAGTACTTC	CASRTPAGHEQYF
-	TRBD1	TRBV4-3	TRBJ1-1	TGCGCCAGCAGCCAAAGGGGGCTAGTCACTGAAGCTTTCTTT	CASSQRGLVTEAFF
-	-	TRBV20-1	TRBJ2-1	TGCAGTGCTATACCCGGGGTCAATGAGCAGTTCTTC	CSAIPGVNEQFF
-	TRBD1	TRBV28	TRBJ2-7	TGTGCCAGCACGAGAACAGGGGGTTCCTACGAGCAGTACTTC	CASTRTGGSYEQYF
few	TRBD1	TRBV28	TRBJ2-7	TGTGCCAGCAGTTTCTCGGACAGGGGGCTATTGAACGAGCAGTACTTC	CASSFSDRGLLNEQYF
-	-	TRBV27	TRBJ1-5	TGTGCCAGCGGGCGGGGCGCGGAGCCCCAGCATTTT	CASGRGAEPQHF
once	TRBD2	TRBV27	TRBJ2-3	TGTGCCAGCAGTCGCGGACTAGCGGGTGGAGATACGCAGTATTTT	CASSRGLAGGDTQYF
few	-	TRBV12-3/TRBV12-4	TRBJ1-3	TGTGCCAGCAGTGCCAGGGAAGCAACTGGAAACACCATATATTTT	CASSAREATGNTIYF
-	TRBD1	TRBV7-9	TRBJ2-5	TGTGCCAGCAGCTGGGACAGGACGACCCAAGAGACCCAGTACTTC	CASSWDRTTQETQYF
few	-	TRBV6-6	TRBJ1-6	TGTGCCAGCAGTTACGGGGGGGGCGGGTCCTATAATTCACCCCTCCACTTT	CASSYGGGGSYNSPLHF
few	-	TRBV6-2/TRBV6-3	TRBJ2-4	TGTGCCAGCCATTCTGGGGATAGCATTCAGTACTTC	CASHSGDSIQYF
few	TRBD2	TRBV29-1	TRBJ2-1	TGCAGCGTTGGCCGGCGGGGGGGATACAATGAGCAGTTCTTC	CSVGRRGGYNEQFF
few	-	TRBV5-1	TRBJ1-2	TGCGCCAGCAGCTTGAGTCCAGGGACCTATGGCTACACCTTC	CASSLSPGTYGYTF
-	-	TRBV20-1	TRBJ2-5	TGCAGTGCTAGACCGCCTCGGGACCAAGAGACCCAGTACTTC	CSARPPRDQETQYF
-	-	TRBV5-4	TRBJ2-2	TGTGCCAGCAGACCAAATACCGGGGAGCTGTTTTTT	CASRPNTGELFF
few	TRBD1	TRBV15	TRBJ2-3	TGTGCCACCATTGCTGGGACAGCGAACACAGATACGCAGTATTTT	CATIAGTANTDTQYF
-	TRBD2	TRBV4-3	TRBJ2-7	TGCGCCAGCAGCCAAGGGCGGACTAGCGTCTACGAGCAGTACTTC	CASSQGRTSVYEQYF
-	-	TRBV6-5	TRBJ2-6	TGTGCCAGCAGATACTCTGGACCCTTATCTTCCTCTGGGGCCAACGTCCTGACTTTC	CASRYSGPLSSSGANVLTF
-	-	TRBV7-9	TRBJ1-2	TGTGCCGGCAGCTCCCCTGGGAACTATGGTTACACCTTC	CAGSSPGNYGYTF
few	TRBD1	TRBV29-1	TRBJ2-7	TGCAGCGCCAGGACAGGGGGGGCCTACGAGCAGTACTTC	CSARTGGAYEQYF
few	-	TRBV28	TRBJ1-6	TGTGCCAGCAGTATCCCGGGCGATTGGGATGAACCCCTCCACTTT	CASSIPGDWDEPLHF
-	-	TRBV5-1	TRBJ1-4	TGCGCCAGCAGCTTGACTCCAGAAAATGAAAAACTGTTTTTT	CASSLTPENEKLFF
-	TRBD1	TRBV5-1	TRBJ1-2	TGCGCCAGCAGCCAGACAGGGGATTCCTATGGCTACACCTTC	CASSQTGDSYGYTF
-	-	TRBV4-2	TRBJ1-1	TGTGCCAGCAGCCAAGAACCTGCGGGGACTGAAGCTTTCTTT	CASSQEPAGTEAFF
-	-	TRBV27	TRBJ2-5	TGTGCCACCCAACGGGACTCCCACACGGCCCAGTACTTC	CATQRDSHTAQYF
-	-	TRBV7-9	TRBJ1-2	TGTGCCAGCAGCACTGGTGGTCTCTTAAGCAAGGGCTACACCTTC	CASSTGGLLSKGYTF
few	TRBD2	TRBV6-5	TRBJ2-3	TGTGCCAGCAGTTTTGCGGGAGGATTCACAGATACGCAGTATTTT	CASSFAGGFTDTQYF
few	TRBD1	TRBV12-3/TRBV12-4	TRBJ2-1	TGTGCCAGCAGCTATATCGCTGACAGGGAAGACAATGAGCAGTTCTTC	CASSYIADREDNEQFF
-	TRBD2	TRBV20-1	TRBJ2-3	TGCAGTGCCGTCTCGGGACTAGCTACCCCAGATACGCAGTATTTT	CSAVSGLATPDTQYF
-	TRBD2	TRBV5-1	TRBJ2-3	TGCGCCAGCAGCCCCATAGCGGGGGTGGGTGATACGCAGTATTTT	CASSPIAGVGDTQYF
few	-	TRBV7-9	TRBJ2-1	TGTGCCACCTTGTTGATGGAAGAGCAGTTCTTC	CATLLMEEQFF
many	-	TRBV29-1	TRBJ2-7	TGCAGCGTTGAAGAGGGTACCTACGAGCAGTACTTC	CSVEEGTYEQYF
few	TRBD2	TRBV6-1	TRBJ2-5	TGTGTCAGCAGGACTAGCGGGGGCGAGACCCAGTACTTC	CVSRTSGGETQYF
-	TRBD1	TRBV5-5	TRBJ2-3	TGTGCCAGCAGCTTAGGACAGGGGCCGCGAGATACGCAGTATTTT	CASSLGQGPRDTQYF
-	TRBD2	TRBV7-6	TRBJ2-7	TGTGCCAGCAGCCATACTAGCGGTACCACCTACGAGCAGTACTTC	CASSHTSGTTYEQYF
-	-	TRBV27	TRBJ2-7	TGTGCCAGCAGTACCCGGGACAAAAGCCTCCACGAGCAGTACTTC	CASSTRDKSLHEQYF
-	-	TRBV28	TRBJ1-1	TGTGCCAGCAGTGGGTACCTCCCTAATGAAGCTTTCTTT	CASSGYLPNEAFF
few	TRBD1	TRBV2	TRBJ2-7	TGTGCCAGCAGTGTGGGACAGAACCTCGAGCAGTACTTC	CASSVGQNLEQYF
-	-	TRBV7-3	TRBJ2-1	TGTGCCAGCAGCTTAAGGCCGACGCGGAGTGAGCAGTTCTTC	CASSLRPTRSEQFF
-	TRBD1	TRBV15	TRBJ1-1	TGTGCCACCAGCAGAGGGGGACAGCCTCATGAAGCTTTCTTT	CATSRGGQPHEAFF
few	-	TRBV7-2	TRBJ1-2	TGTGCCAGCAGCTTAGCTGGCGTATTCGGCTACACCTTC	CASSLAGVFGYTF
-	-	TRBV19	TRBJ2-1	TGTGCCAGCTCGGAGGGCCATGAGCAGTTCTTC	CASSEGHEQFF
-	-	TRBV6-1	TRBJ2-2	TGTGCCAGCAGTGATGGGATGGGAAACACCGGGGAGCTGTTTTTT	CASSDGMGNTGELFF
-	-	TRBV20-1	TRBJ2-4	TGCAGTGCAGCGGCACCTACCAAAAACATTCAGTACTTC	CSAAAPTKNIQYF
-	-	TRBV6-1	TRBJ1-4	TGTGCCAGTATAGGACGGGGGGTCACTAATGAAAAACTGTTTTTT	CASIGRGVTNEKLFF
-	TRBD2	TRBV20-1	TRBJ2-4	TGCAGTGCTAGCGGTAGCGGGAACCCTCAGTACTTC	CSASGSGNPQYF
many	-	TRBV27	TRBJ1-4	TGTGCCAGCAGTTATGGCCCCCGTCGTGGGGGTAATGAAAAACTGTTTTTT	CASSYGPRRGGNEKLFF
-	-	TRBV20-1	TRBJ2-5	TGCAGTGCTAGGAATTTTAGCGGAGAAGAGACCCAGTACTTC	CSARNFSGEETQYF
many	TRBD2	TRBV5-1	TRBJ2-1	TGCGCCAGCAGCTTTAGCGGGGCGTACAATGAGCAGTTCTTC	CASSFSGAYNEQFF
-	-	TRBV29-1	TRBJ2-7	TGCAGCGTTGAGATCGGGACCCGCTACGAGCAGTACTTC	CSVEIGTRYEQYF
few	-	TRBV12-3/TRBV12-4	TRBJ1-2	TGTGCCAGCAGTCCCTCGCGGGGCTACACCTTC	CASSPSRGYTF
few	TRBD1	TRBV9	TRBJ1-1	TGTGCCAGCAGCCCCGCAGGGGGATCCACTGAAGCTTTCTTT	CASSPAGGSTEAFF
-	-	TRBV7-6	TRBJ2-7	TGTGCCAGCAGCTTAACACCCGGGACCTCCTACGAGCAGTACTTC	CASSLTPGTSYEQYF
-	-	TRBV6-1	TRBJ2-7	TGTGCCAGCAGTGTCCCGGCAGGCTTCTCCTACGAGCAGTACTTC	CASSVPAGFSYEQYF
-	-	TRBV4-1	TRBJ2-1	TGCGCCAGCAGCCAAGAGATAACGAGGTCTGAGCAGTTCTTC	CASSQEITRSEQFF
-	-	TRBV29-1	TRBJ2-7	TGCAGCGTTGAAGATATTACGGATACCTCCTACGAGCAGTACTTC	CSVEDITDTSYEQYF
few	-	TRBV6-6	TRBJ1-5	TGTGCCAGCAGTCCCCATCTAGAGGGGTATGGTCAGCCCCAGCATTTT	CASSPHLEGYGQPQHF